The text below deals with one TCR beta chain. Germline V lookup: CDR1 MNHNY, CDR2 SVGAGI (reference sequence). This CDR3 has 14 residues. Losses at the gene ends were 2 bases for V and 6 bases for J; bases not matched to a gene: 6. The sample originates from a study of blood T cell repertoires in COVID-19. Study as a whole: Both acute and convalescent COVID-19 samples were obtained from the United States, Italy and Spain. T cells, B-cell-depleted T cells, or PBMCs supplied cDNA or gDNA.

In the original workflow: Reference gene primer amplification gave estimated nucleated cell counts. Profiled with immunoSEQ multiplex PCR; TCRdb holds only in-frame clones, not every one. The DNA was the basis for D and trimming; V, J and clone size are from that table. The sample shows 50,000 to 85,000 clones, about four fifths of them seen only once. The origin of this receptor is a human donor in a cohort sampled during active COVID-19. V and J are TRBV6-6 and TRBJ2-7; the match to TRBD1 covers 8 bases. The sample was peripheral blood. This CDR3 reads CASSYQGQAGEQYF. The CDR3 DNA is TGTGCCAGCAGTTACCAGGGACAGGCTGGCGAGCAGTACTTC.